These T cell receptor beta chains were read from a single sample in a study of shared clonotypes between healthy human individuals. Using immunoSEQ multiplex PCR, the repertoire was profiled, and TCRdb retains in-frame clones only, with some absent. The sample includes about 1.5 million clones, approximately 96% of them seen just once. Source material: naive CD4+ T cells sorted from blood. Source of these receptors: a man aged 30 to 45 in good health. The conserved cysteine and the conserved F or W are not part of the CDR3 here. D genes are given only for firm matches. Size tells how often a clone was seen (once, few, many) or the class of an expanded clone, and some rows leave it out.

d_call j_call v_call clone_size cdr3_aa
TRBD1 TRBJ2-3 TRBV5-6 once ATTQTGGGDTQY
- TRBJ2-3 TRBV9 - ASSVEFGIPTQY
TRBD1 TRBJ1-1 TRBV7-9 - ASSLFDRGLVNTEAF
TRBD1 TRBJ2-7 TRBV27 - ASSLTGVYEQY
- TRBJ2-5 TRBV11-2 - ASSQDYQETQY
TRBD1 TRBJ1-5 TRBV18 - ASSPNAGGTGSNQPQH
TRBD2 TRBJ2-7 TRBV10-2 - ASGTSAAYEQY
- TRBJ1-1 TRBV5-1 - ASSRTQGLSEAF
TRBD2 TRBJ2-3 TRBV5-1 - ASSLGGTSGTDTQY
- TRBJ2-1 TRBV19 - ASSQGWLPYNEQF
- TRBJ2-7 TRBV10-1 - ASSDTGIYEQY
- TRBJ2-3 TRBV9 - ASSVDLGGGSPALSTDTQY
- TRBJ2-3 TRBV4-1 - ASSQDSRGTDTQY
- TRBJ2-4 TRBV19 few ASSILSRNIQY
TRBD1 TRBJ2-2 TRBV12-5 - ASGPRTGKNGELF
TRBD1 TRBJ1-2 TRBV6-5 - ASRDPGQGYGYT
TRBD2 TRBJ2-3 TRBV9 - ASSVGGGSGTDTQY
- TRBJ2-5 TRBV7-2 - ASSFNIQETQY
TRBD2 TRBJ2-2 TRBV5-1 - ASSNKGGPGELF
- TRBJ2-3 TRBV7-6 - ASSFERAGDTQY
TRBD1 TRBJ1-4 TRBV7-9 - ASSSGQGGEKLF
TRBD1 TRBJ1-4 TRBV5-5 - ASRLPGRGHEKLF
- TRBJ1-4 TRBV6-1 - ASSVTPVATNEKLF
- TRBJ1-5 TRBV27 - ASSSEGFGQPQH
TRBD1 TRBJ2-7 TRBV27 - ASRKTGGKQY
- TRBJ1-2 TRBV18 once ASSPIYRDVIYGYT
- TRBJ1-2 TRBV29-1 once SVEANYGYT
- TRBJ1-2 TRBV10-3 once AISESPVGLGYGYT
- TRBJ2-3 TRBV5-4 - ASSPELRQSTDTQY
TRBD1 TRBJ1-5 TRBV28 - ASSFGDRGILPQH
- TRBJ2-7 TRBV19 - ASSGWGSSYEQY
- TRBJ1-3 TRBV9 - ASSVRVTGNTIY
TRBD1 TRBJ1-3 TRBV30 once AWSLWTGTSGNTIY
- TRBJ2-3 TRBV5-1 once ASSSGSTDTQY
TRBD2 TRBJ2-1 TRBV7-3 once ASSLTGTSGRGNEQF
TRBD1 TRBJ1-5 TRBV6-6 - ASRKEGTGKNQPQH
TRBD2 TRBJ2-2 TRBV6-5 - ASSAGGNTGELF
TRBD2 TRBJ2-7 TRBV18 - ASSLAGGPQQY
- TRBJ1-1 TRBV18 - ASSSWVNTEAF
- TRBJ2-1 TRBV11-1 - ASSLGPRAGQF
- TRBJ2-6 TRBV5-1 - ASGSGGANVLT
- TRBJ2-7 TRBV28 - ASRPTEYEQY
TRBD1 TRBJ2-2 TRBV5-1 - ASSLEGARGAGELF
TRBD2 TRBJ2-7 TRBV28 once ASSVQLAGGHEQY
- TRBJ1-5 TRBV6-1 - ASSEILSNQPQH
TRBD1 TRBJ1-1 TRBV9 - ASSAGQGWGTHSTEAF
- TRBJ2-7 TRBV7-6 - ASSLAGDQSIYEQY
- TRBJ2-2 TRBV5-1 - ASTGSANTGELF
TRBD2 TRBJ2-1 TRBV18 - ASSPKPGLAEDGAGYNEQF
TRBD1 TRBJ2-7 TRBV18 - ASSGAGTERYEQY
TRBD2 TRBJ2-1 TRBV12-5 - ASGYDSGSFYNEQF